This TCR beta chain was sequenced in a study of vaccination and CD4 T cells after COVID-19 (dated by TCRdb to 2022 to 2024). Study-wide context: SARS-CoV-2 positivity had been established in the convalescent patients by nasal swab PCR, and mild disease was recorded in nine of these patients and severe disease in one. In control cultures, a CEFX viral epitope pool was used as positive control, an HIV-1 Nef peptide pool was used as negative control, or no peptide was added. Participants received two doses of either the Pfizer-BioNTech BNT162b2 vaccine (n=8) or the Moderna mRNA-1273 vaccine (n=2). Post-vaccine blood samples were collected a median of around 2.5 months after the second vaccine dose, ranging from roughly 13 to 241 days. Overlapping spike peptide pools from SARS-CoV-2 and from the common cold coronaviruses HCoV-NL63, HCoV-OC43 and HCoV-229E were used as culture stimuli. Post-COVID blood samples were collected from convalescent patients a median of roughly 100 days after diagnosis, with a range of about 30 to 161 days. In 10 COVID-19 convalescent patients and a handful of infection-naive healthy vaccine recipients, researchers compared the spike-specific CD4+ TCR repertoire from before mRNA vaccination with the repertoire from after. In the convalescent cohort there were six males and four females, among whom were two Hispanic individuals, seven Caucasians, two Asians and one multiracial person.

Results the study describes overall, beyond this receptor: The study included relatively few convalescent patients and did not analyze early timepoints after natural infection. Among convalescent patients, a median roughly 90% of the SARS-CoV-2-reactive clones seen after vaccination appeared only after vaccination, which suggests priming specific to the vaccine. The median number of SARS-CoV-2-reactive clonotypes rose from around 22 after infection to 38 after vaccination, but the change was not significant. Of the vaccine-specific clones found in convalescent patients, nearly all (304 of 307) were mono-reactive for SARS-CoV-2 spike instead of being cross-reactive with common cold coronaviruses.

The treatment or condition label, read with the paper, signifies: roughly ten-day PBMC culture with coronavirus spike peptide pools or control peptides (ViraFEST assay). The ViraFEST assay was used in the study, in which antigen-specific T cells were expanded with peptide pools and expanded clonotypes were subsequently identified by TCR sequencing. The positive SARS-CoV-2 PCR tests of the convalescent patients were dated from March to December 2020, before the Alpha, Beta and Delta variants emerged in the United States. Each well held millions of PBMCs cultured with around 9 ug/ml peptide pools in IMDM containing roughly 5% human AB serum and 8 to 10 IU/ml IL-2. On days 3 and 7, half of the culture medium was replaced with fresh IL-2-containing medium. Once the cells had been in culture for roughly 10 days, the EasySep CD4+ T cell isolation kit was used to isolate CD4+ T cells by negative selection. Ficoll-Paque Plus gradient centrifugation was used to isolate PBMCs from whole blood, and the isolated PBMCs were then either used fresh or cryopreserved at -140C. In general, triplicate wells were set up for every culture condition.

V gives up 7 bases and J gives up 1 base, and the segment between their germline ends measures 5 bases. Including cysteine and phenylalanine, the CDR3 has 13 amino acids. Just CDR3 DNA is preserved here, 39 bases in frame from base 1. This clonotype was observed once. It has no known antigen specificity. No much larger clonotype is one base removed from it; base qualities were not supplied. A single read is weak support. The method was PCR. TCR sequencing of DNA from cultured CD4+ T cells used the Oncomine TCR Beta short-read assay at the Johns Hopkins FTIC core. Genomic DNA was extracted from the cultured CD4+ T cells with the QIAamp micro DNA kit. Oncomine TCR Beta libraries made from cultured CD4+ T cells were pooled using unique dual indexes and sequenced on an Illumina iSeq 100. In the paper's pipeline: Non-productive sequences were removed, and CDR3s that did not start with C, did not end with F or W, or were shorter than 7 amino acids were discarded. Antigen-specific clonotypes were identified with the MANAFEST web application by comparing peptide-stimulated wells with reference and other culture wells. An FDR below 0.05, an odds ratio above 5, and a productive frequency above 0.1% in at least two of three replicate wells were required for clones to be considered positive. A clonotype was classed as cross-reactive if the clonotype showed significant expansion both in SARS-CoV-2 spike wells and in at least one common cold coronavirus spike condition. Levenshtein distances (stringdist) and unrooted phylogenetic trees (ape) in R version 3.6.1 were used to assess CDR3 homology. TCRdb passed the public sequencing reads through fastp at Q25 and MiXCR, retaining productive beta sequences. Every distinct CDR3 protein forms one entry, paired with its most common genes and DNA. The V and J calls were not made by the authors but by TCRdb's processing. For this sample the table gives almost 8,500 distinct CDR3 sequences, of which roughly two thirds were detected only once. 35% to 40% of the sample goes to the ten largest clones.

Sequenced sample: CD4+ T cells from blood, cultured in vitro. The sequence was collected from a human donor who had recovered from COVID-19. The V gene is TRBV12-3 or TRBV12-4 and the J gene is TRBJ2-6, with no confident D gene call. The sequenced DNA is TGTGCCAGCACCTTATCTGGGGCCAACGTCCTGACTTTC. This gives the protein CASTLSGANVLTF.